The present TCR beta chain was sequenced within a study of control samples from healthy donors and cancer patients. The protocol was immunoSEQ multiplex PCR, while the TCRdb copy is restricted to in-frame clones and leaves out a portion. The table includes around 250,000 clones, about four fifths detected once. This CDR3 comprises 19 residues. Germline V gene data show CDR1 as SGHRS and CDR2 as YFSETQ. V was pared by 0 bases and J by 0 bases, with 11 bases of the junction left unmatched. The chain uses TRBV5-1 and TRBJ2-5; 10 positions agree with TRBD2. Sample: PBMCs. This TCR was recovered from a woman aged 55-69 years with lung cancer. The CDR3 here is CASSLAIVAGGRYQETQYF. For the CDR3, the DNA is TGCGCCAGCAGCTTGGCCATAGTAGCGGGGGGCCGGTACCAAGAGACCCAGTACTTC.